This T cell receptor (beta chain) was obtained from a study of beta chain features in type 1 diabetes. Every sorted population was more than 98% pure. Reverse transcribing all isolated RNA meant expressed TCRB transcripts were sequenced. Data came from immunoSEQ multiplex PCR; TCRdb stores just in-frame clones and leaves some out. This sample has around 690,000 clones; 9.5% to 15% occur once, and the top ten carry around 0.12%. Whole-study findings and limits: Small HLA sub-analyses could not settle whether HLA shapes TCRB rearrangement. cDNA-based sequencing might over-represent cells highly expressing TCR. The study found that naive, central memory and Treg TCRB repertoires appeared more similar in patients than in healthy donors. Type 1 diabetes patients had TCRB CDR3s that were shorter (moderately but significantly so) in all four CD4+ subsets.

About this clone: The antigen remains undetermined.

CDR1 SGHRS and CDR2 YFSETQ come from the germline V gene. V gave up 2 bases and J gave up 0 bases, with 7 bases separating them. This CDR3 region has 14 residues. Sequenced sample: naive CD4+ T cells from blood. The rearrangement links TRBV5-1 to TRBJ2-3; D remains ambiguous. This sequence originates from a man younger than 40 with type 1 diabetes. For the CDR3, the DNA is TGCGCCAGCAGCTTTCCTCTAAGCACAGATACGCAGTATTTT. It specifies CASSFPLSTDTQYF.